This entry lists 7 T cell receptor beta chains sequenced from one sample in a study of blood T cells in healthy people across ages. Next came a second PCR, run for about 6 to 11 cycles, which used a sample-barcoded 5' primer along with a J-beta primer mix. TCRdb reprocessed the 5' RACE reads via MiXCR and lists one record per CDR3 protein. The repertoire includes 600,000 to 800,000 distinct CDR3 sequences, approximately 52% of them detected once, and approximately 12% sits in the top ten. The source material was blood. The origin of the receptors is a woman aged 80 or older in good health.

This clonotype has more than one count but fewer than ten. V is TRBV12-3 or TRBV12-4 and J is TRBJ1-2; no definite D call. Trimming stripped 4 bases from V and 4 bases from J, with 13 bases between. The CDR3 extends over 14 amino acids. This CDR3 is CASSSTPSTYGYTF. Written as DNA, the CDR3 is TGTGCCAGCAGTTCGACACCCTCTACCTATGGCTACACCTTC.

This clonotype has only a few counts. The rearrangement links TRBV12-3 or TRBV12-4 to TRBJ1-2, with D unresolved. Trimming shortened V by 5 bases and J by 2 bases, and 9 bases separated the two germline ends. This CDR3 is built from 13 residues. CDR3: CASSVQQNYGYTF. In nucleotides, the CDR3 is TGTGCCAGCAGTGTGCAACAGAACTATGGCTACACCTTC.

Comments on this clonotype: Mismatch with germline at one junction end may stem from a read error. The CDR3 DNA sequence: TGCGCCACCCAAGCGGACAGCTATAATTCACCCCTCCACTTT. It translates to CATQADSYNSPLHF. This chain connects TRBV6-6 to TRBJ1-6; D possibly corresponds to TRBD1 (6 bases). The V gene's germline CDR1 is MNHNY and CDR2 SVGAGI (reference sequence). This CDR3 spans 14 amino acids.

The chain combines TRBV20-1 with TRBJ2-2, with TRBD2 matching over 7 bases. Per germline, CDR1 DFQATT and CDR2 SNEGSKA (reference sequence). CDR3 length: 16 residues. V shed 3 bases and J 10 bases; nucleotides not matched to a gene: 17. The CDR3 DNA follows: TGCAGTGCTAGTAACTTTAAGAGCGGGGTAATCGAGGAGCTGTTTTTT. Its translation: CSASNFKSGVIEELFF.

Many counts were recorded for this clonotype. This chain links TRBV7-9 with TRBJ2-1; 9 bases line up with TRBD1. The ends lost 5 bases at V and 6 bases at J; junction bases unmatched: 5. Germline loops: CDR1 SEHNR, CDR2 FQNEAQ (reference sequence). This CDR3 is built from 14 residues. CDR3 sequence: CASSNRQGGNEQFF. For the CDR3, the DNA is TGTGCCAGCAGCAACCGACAGGGGGGCAATGAGCAGTTCTTC.

The J gene is TRBJ2-2, the V gene TRBV15; no clear D gene. CDR1 and CDR2 from the germline V gene are LNHNV and YYDKDF (reference sequence). The CDR3 is made up of 17 amino acids. The V gene lost 0 bases and the J gene lost 0 bases, with 11 bases spanning the gap. CDR3 nucleotides: TGTGCCACCAGCAGAGAGGGTGGGGTGACGAACACCGGGGAGCTGTTTTTT. It specifies CATSREGGVTNTGELFF.

V is TRBV12-3 or TRBV12-4 and J is TRBJ1-5, with a possible D match to TRBD1 (6 bases). The CDR3 consists of 13 residues. The V gene lost 5 bases and the J gene lost 6 bases, with 11 bases spanning the gap. The CDR3 is CASSPGVGQPQHF. The CDR3 region has the DNA TGTGCCAGCAGTCCAGGGGTCGGTCAGCCCCAGCATTTT.